Sequencing of this T cell receptor beta chain was carried out in a study of beta chain features in type 1 diabetes. Study findings and constraints: Type 1 diabetes patients showed a moderate but significant shortening of TCRB CDR3s in all four CD4+ subsets.

Details on this clone: What it recognizes is unknown.

TCRB transcripts that were expressed got sequenced, as all of the isolated RNA had been reverse transcribed. Clones were read by immunoSEQ multiplex PCR, and TCRdb kept only the in-frame ones, dropping some. The sample gives some 640,000 clones, around 15% of which show up once; roughly 0.04% is in the top ten. Germline assignment: CDR1 SQVTM and CDR2 ANQGSEA. The CDR3 totals 15 residues. After removal of 4 bases from V and 0 bases from J, the junction contained 6 bases not matched to a gene. Sequencing used naive CD4+ T cells from blood. The receptor was isolated from a man between 18 and 35 years old with type 1 diabetes. The rearrangement joins TRBV29-1 to TRBJ1-1; 9 bases align to TRBD1. The CDR3 region has the DNA TGCAGCGTTGGGAGACAGGGGGGCTTGAACACTGAAGCTTTCTTT. As protein: CSVGRQGGLNTEAFF.